The subject of this entry is one TCR beta chain. Its target is not known. Treatment denoted: 15 to 20 received Ad26.COV2.S at low or high dose, single or two shots; a few received placebo; per-sample allocation not given. Sample collection was performed on day 63 after the first vaccine or placebo injection. An Ad26 vector carrying the Wuhan-strain SARS-CoV-2 spike served as the vaccine. This specimen comes from a study of Ad26.COV2.S vaccination and SARS-CoV-2 variants. Study-wide context: It was the COV1001 Ad26.COV2.S trial arm that included the donor. Study-level findings and limits: An underestimation of total T cell responses may have resulted from the TCR breadth and depth analyses. Vaccinated individuals (as opposed to placebo recipients) had higher spike-specific TCR breadth.

The germline V gene has CDR1 MNHNS and CDR2 SASEGT. V lost 4 bases and J lost 1, with 18 bases in between. The length of the CDR3 is 17 residues. Clones were sequenced by immunoSEQ multiplex PCR, and TCRdb holds only the in-frame ones, with some missing. Of 350,000 to 600,000 clones in the sample, roughly 87% are singletons; the top ten hold 1.7%. The rearrangement uses TRBV6-1 and TRBJ2-3, with D perhaps TRBD2 (6 bases). The sequenced sample was peripheral blood, obtained in a trial of Ad26.COV2.S vaccine versus placebo. The receptor was isolated from a person aged 18-60 years who received the Ad26.COV2.S COVID-19 vaccine or a placebo. CDR3 in DNA: TGTGCCAGCAGTGTCTCGGCCGGGAGAAGAGGCACAGATACGCAGTATTTT. It is translated as CASSVSAGRRGTDTQYF.